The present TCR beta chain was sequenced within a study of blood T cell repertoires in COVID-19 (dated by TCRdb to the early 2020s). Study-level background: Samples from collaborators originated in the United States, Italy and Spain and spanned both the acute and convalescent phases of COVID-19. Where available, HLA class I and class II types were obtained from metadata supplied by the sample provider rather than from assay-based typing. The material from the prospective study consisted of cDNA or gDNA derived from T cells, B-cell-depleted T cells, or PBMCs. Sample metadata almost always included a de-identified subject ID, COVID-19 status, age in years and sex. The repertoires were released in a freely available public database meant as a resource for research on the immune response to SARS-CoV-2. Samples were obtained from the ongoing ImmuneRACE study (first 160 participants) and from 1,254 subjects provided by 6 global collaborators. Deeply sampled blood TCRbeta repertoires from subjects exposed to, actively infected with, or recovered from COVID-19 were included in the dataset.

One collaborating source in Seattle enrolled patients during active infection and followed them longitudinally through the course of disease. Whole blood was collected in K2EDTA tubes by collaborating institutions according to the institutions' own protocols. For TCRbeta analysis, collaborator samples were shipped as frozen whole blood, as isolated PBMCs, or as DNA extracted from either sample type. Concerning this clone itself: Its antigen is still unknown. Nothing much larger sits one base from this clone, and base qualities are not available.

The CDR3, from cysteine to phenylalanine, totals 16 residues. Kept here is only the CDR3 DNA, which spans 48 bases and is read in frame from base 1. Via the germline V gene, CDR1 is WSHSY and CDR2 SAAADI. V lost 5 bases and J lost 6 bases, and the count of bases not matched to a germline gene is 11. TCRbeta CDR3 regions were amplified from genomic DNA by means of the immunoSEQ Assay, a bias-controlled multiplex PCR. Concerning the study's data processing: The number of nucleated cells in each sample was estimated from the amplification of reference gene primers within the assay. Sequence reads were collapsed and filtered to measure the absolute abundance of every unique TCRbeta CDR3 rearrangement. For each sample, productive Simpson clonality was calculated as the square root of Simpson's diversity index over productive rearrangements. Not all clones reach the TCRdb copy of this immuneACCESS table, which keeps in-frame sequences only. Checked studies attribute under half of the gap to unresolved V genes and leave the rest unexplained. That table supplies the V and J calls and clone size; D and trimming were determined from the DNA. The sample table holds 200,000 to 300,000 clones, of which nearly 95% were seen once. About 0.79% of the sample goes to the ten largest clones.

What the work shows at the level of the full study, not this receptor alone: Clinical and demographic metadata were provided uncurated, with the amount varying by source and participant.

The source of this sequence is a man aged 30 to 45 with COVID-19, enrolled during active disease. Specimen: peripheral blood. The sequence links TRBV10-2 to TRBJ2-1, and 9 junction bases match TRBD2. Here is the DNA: TGCGCCAGCAGTCCCCCCCGGGCGGGGGGGCGCAATGAGCAGTTCTTC. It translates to CASSPPRAGGRNEQFF.